Listed here are 10 T cell receptor beta chains from one sample, sequenced in a study of blood T cell repertoires in COVID-19 (dated by TCRdb to the early 2020s). The protocol used for the library was the immunoSEQ multiplex PCR assay. TCRdb took this table from immuneACCESS and kept in-frame rearrangements with V and J called. Such tables lack part of the clones; where checked against another copy, unresolved V genes explain under half of the gap, and the rest is unexplained. For this sample the table gives almost 25,000 clones, of which 92% were detected only once. 32% of the sample comes from the top ten. The sample consisted of peripheral blood. Receptors originate from a man between 65 and 79 years old with active COVID-19.

The J gene is TRBJ2-2, the V gene TRBV25-1; tentatively, D is TRBD2 (6 bases). V lost 4 bases and J lost 0, with 9 bases in between. Germline-derived CDR1 and CDR2 are MGHDK and SYGVNS. This CDR3 comprises 15 residues. The CDR3 here is CASSAGGANTGELFF. For the CDR3, the DNA is TGTGCCAGCAGTGCGGGCGGGGCGAACACCGGGGAGCTGTTTTTT.

V and J are TRBV27 and TRBJ2-7; TRBD2 is a possible D gene (6 bases). The CDR3 runs 13 residues. Germline lookup yields CDR1 MNHEY and CDR2 SMNVEV (reference sequence). V dropped 5 bases and J dropped 3 bases, with 11 bases sitting between them. Here the CDR3 reads CASSPGTHYEQYF. The DNA for the CDR3 is TGTGCCAGCAGTCCCGGGACTCACTACGAGCAGTACTTC.

CDR3 DNA sequence: TGTGCCAGCAGCCAAGATCTGACTAGCTCCAATGAGCAGTTCTTC. Amino acids: CASSQDLTSSNEQFF. The chain uses TRBV14 and TRBJ2-1; 7 nucleotides line up with TRBD2. The CDR3 totals 15 residues. The trim removed 0 bases at V and 6 bases at J, leaving 5 bases unmatched. The germline V gene encodes CDR1 SGHDN and CDR2 FVKESK.

This chain connects TRBV6-5 to TRBJ2-5, with D possibly TRBD2 on 6 matching bases. The germline V gene has CDR1 MNHEY and CDR2 SVGAGI. V gave up 6 bases and J gave up 4 bases, with 12 bases separating them. This CDR3 region has 13 residues. CDR3 nucleotide sequence: TGTGCCAGCAGGGGCTGGGGGGTAGAGACCCAGTACTTC. Amino acids: CASRGWGVETQYF.

The chain combines TRBV6-2 or TRBV6-3 with TRBJ1-1, with D possibly matching TRBD1 (6 bases). From germline, CDR1 is MNHEY and CDR2 SVGEGT. This CDR3 has 13 amino acids. V was shortened by 2 bases and J by 4 bases, with 8 bases between the two germline ends. Here the CDR3 reads CASSYRGFTEAFF. The CDR3, as DNA: TGTGCCAGCAGTTACAGGGGGTTCACTGAAGCTTTCTTT.

This clone is a singleton in its sample. J is TRBJ2-5 and V is TRBV4-2, with D possibly TRBD2 on 6 matching bases. The V gene lost 6 bases and the J gene lost 3 bases, with 14 bases spanning the gap. The CDR3 loop spans 14 amino acids. Germline lookup yields CDR1 LGHNA and CDR2 YNFKEQ. The CDR3 DNA is TGTGCCAGCAGTACCGTGGGCGGGGAAGAGACCCAGTACTTC. Amino acid sequence: CASSTVGGEETQYF.

The chain joins TRBV18 to TRBJ2-1; 8 nucleotides agree with TRBD1. The CDR3 totals 15 residues. CDR1 is KGHSH and CDR2 is LQKENI in the germline V gene. V lost 2 bases and J lost 9; bases outside the gene matches: 9. The CDR3 DNA sequence: TGTGCCAGCTCACCAACAGGACAGGGTGTTCGTGAGCAGTTCTTC. Translated: CASSPTGQGVREQFF.

The chain couples TRBV10-3 to TRBJ1-2; 7 bases align to TRBD1. CDR3 length: 13 amino acids. Germline loops: CDR1 ENHRY, CDR2 SYGVKD. V was clipped by 4 bases and J by 8 bases; unmatched bases: 7. The CDR3 sequence: CAISGGGTAGYTF. The DNA for the CDR3 is TGTGCCATCAGTGGAGGGGGCACGGCCGGCTACACCTTC.

This sequence joins TRBV19 and TRBJ1-6, with 7 bases lining up with TRBD1. CDR3 length equals 15 residues. The ends lost 6 bases at V and 10 bases at J; junction bases unmatched: 12. The germline V gene encodes CDR1 LNHDA and CDR2 SQIVND (reference sequence). CDR3 nucleotide sequence: TGTGCCAGTAGCCGGGGCGACAGGGCGGACTCACCCCTCCACTTT. This codes for CASSRGDRADSPLHF.

The gene calls are TRBV24-1 and TRBJ2-2, with TRBD1 matching over 7 bases. The V and J ends lost 8 bases and 7 bases, in that order; junction bases with no gene match: 6. Germline V gene sequence: CDR1 KGHDR, CDR2 SFDVKD. The CDR3 is 13 residues long. The CDR3 here is CATTRGLIGELFF. The CDR3 region has the DNA TGTGCCACCACGAGGGGGCTGATCGGGGAGCTGTTTTTT.